Listed here are 23 T cell receptor beta chains from one sample, sequenced in a study of technical replicates of blood from several donors (dated by TCRdb to 2016 to 2017). The method behind the library was the immunoSEQ multiplex PCR assay. This immuneACCESS table, as held by TCRdb, lists in-frame sequences with V and J called but not all clones. Of the missing ones, under half trace to an unresolved V gene in checked studies; the others have no known cause. The sample data list tens of thousands of clones, and about 91% of these were observed just once. The top ten clones comprise approximately 0.4% of the sample. The source material was T cells isolated from PBMCs. These receptors all come from a human donor in good health. Some clones in this sample may be carry-over from other donors' samples.

Only a few counts were recorded for this clone. This chain connects TRBV14 to TRBJ2-7, with D uncertain. V was trimmed by 4 bases and J by 3 bases, leaving 13 bases between them. CDR3 length equals 14 residues. Germline V gives CDR1 SGHDN, CDR2 FVKESK. CDR3 bases: TGTGCCAGCAGCCCTGGCCCATTATTCTACGAGCAGTACTTC. This sequence encodes CASSPGPLFYEQYF. Full variable domain (remainder filled in from reference TRBV14 and TRBJ2-7): EAGVTQFPSHSVIEKGQTVTLRCDPISGHDNLYWYRRVMGKEIKFLLHFVKESKQDESGMPNNRFLAERTGGTYSTLKVQPAELEDSGVYFCASSPGPLFYEQYFGPGTRLTVT.

The chain links TRBV2 to TRBJ1-2; a possible D gene is TRBD1 (6 bases). The CDR3 sequence is 14 residues long. The germline CDR1 and CDR2 sequences are SNHLY and FYNNEI. The germline V and J ends were trimmed by 6 bases and 4 bases, with 15 bases remaining between them. CDR3 loop: CASRFTGSGYGYTF. CDR3 sequence (DNA): TGTGCCAGCAGATTCACAGGGTCCGGCTATGGCTACACCTTC.

This chain joins TRBV28 and TRBJ2-4, with TRBD2 identical over 8 bases. Unmatched junction bases numbered 3, after V lost 5 bases and J lost 0 bases. The CDR3 is made up of 15 amino acids. The germline V gene encodes CDR1 MDHEN and CDR2 SYDVKM. CDR3 sequence reads: CASSVAGLAKNIQYF. CDR3 DNA: TGTGCCAGCAGTGTAGCGGGGCTAGCCAAAAACATTCAGTACTTC.

This clone was seen just once. The J gene is TRBJ2-7, the V gene TRBV4-2; D ambiguous. The germline gives CDR1 LGHNA, CDR2 YNFKEQ. The CDR3 runs 15 residues. Trimming cost V 2 bases and J 0 bases, with 11 bases left between them. The CDR3, as DNA: TGTGCCAGCAGCCAACACGATCGGAGCTCCTACGAGCAGTACTTC. Its translation: CASSQHDRSSYEQYF.

This chain links TRBV6-4 with TRBJ2-3; no clear D gene. V lost 4 bases and J 3 bases, leaving 11 bases between the germline ends. CDR3 length: 14 residues. Germline loops: CDR1 MRHNA, CDR2 SNTAGT. CDR3 protein: CASSVSSFTDTQYF. The CDR3 DNA reads as TGTGCCAGCAGTGTGAGCTCCTTTACAGATACGCAGTATTTT.

The chain is built from TRBV28 and TRBJ1-1; no definite D call. The CDR3 extends over 13 amino acids. CDR1 and CDR2 (germline): MDHEN, SYDVKM. V lost 5 bases to trimming and J lost 3 bases, with 10 bases between them. The CDR3 coding sequence is TGTGCCAGCAGTCAACTCGGAGACACTGAAGCTTTCTTT. Its protein is CASSQLGDTEAFF.

This clone appeared once. The J gene is TRBJ2-7, the V gene TRBV7-2; TRBD1 aligns across 7 bases. CDR1 and CDR2 from the germline V gene are SGHTA and FQGNSA. V shed 2 bases and J 5 bases; nucleotides not matched to a gene: 3. The CDR3 sequence is 13 residues long. The CDR3 coding sequence is TGTGCCAGCAGCTTAAACAGGGGCCACGAGCAGTACTTC. Amino acid sequence: CASSLNRGHEQYF.

The V gene is TRBV4-3, the J gene TRBJ1-3; D is unclear. The CDR3 consists of 16 residues. Germline lookup yields CDR1 LGHNA and CDR2 YSLEER. Trimming pared 0 bases from V and 0 bases from J, leaving 9 bases between. CDR3 DNA: TGCGCCAGCAGCCAAGATCAGTATCCCTCTGGAAACACCATATATTTT. It is translated as CASSQDQYPSGNTIYF.

V gene TRBV7-3 combines with J gene TRBJ1-1, with 7 bases fitting TRBD1. Trimming at V came to 5 bases and at J to 4 bases, leaving 7 bases not matched to a gene. This CDR3 has 14 residues. Germline CDR1 and CDR2: SGHTA and FQGTGA. The DNA for the CDR3 is TGTGCCAGCAGCCTAGGGGGCGAGGGCACTGAAGCTTTCTTT. Amino acid sequence: CASSLGGEGTEAFF.

This rearrangement joins TRBV11-2 to TRBJ2-7, with D possibly being TRBD2 (6 bases). Trimming removed 6 bases from V and 7 bases from J, with 22 bases in between. Germline-derived CDR1 and CDR2 are SGHAT and FQNNGV. The CDR3 loop spans 15 amino acids. The CDR3 reads CASSFRLDPRGEQYF. The DNA for the CDR3 is TGTGCCAGCAGTTTCCGACTAGACCCACGCGGGGAGCAGTACTTC.

The chain combines TRBV27 with TRBJ2-7, with 10 bases that match TRBD1. Losses at the gene ends were 0 bases for V and 6 bases for J; bases not matched to a gene: 5. Germline CDR1 and CDR2: MNHEY and SMNVEV (reference sequence). The CDR3 totals 15 residues. CDR3 protein: CASSLSRTGGLEQYF. The CDR3, as DNA: TGTGCCAGCAGTTTATCTAGGACAGGGGGTCTCGAGCAGTACTTC.

The chain couples TRBV5-4 to TRBJ2-7; 7 bases line up with TRBD1. The CDR3 has 16 residues. CDR1 SGHNT and CDR2 YYREEE come from the germline V gene (reference sequence). The junction had 10 bases not matched to a gene; V was cut back by 2 bases and J by 2 bases. The CDR3 sequence is CASSFGGAGTAYEQYF. Written as DNA, the CDR3 is TGTGCCAGCAGCTTTGGGGGCGCCGGGACAGCCTACGAGCAGTACTTC. Full variable domain (missing parts from reference TRBV5-4 and TRBJ2-7): ETGVTQSPTHLIKTRGQQVTLRCSSQSGHNTVSWYQQALGQGPQFIFQYYREEENGRGNFPPRFSGLQFPNYSSELNVNALELDDSALYLCASSFGGAGTAYEQYFGPGTRLTVT.

The J gene is TRBJ2-7, the V gene TRBV28; possible D gene TRBD1, 6 bases. The V end lost 8 bases, the J end lost 2 bases, and 10 bases lay between the germline ends. Germline V CDR1 and CDR2: MDHEN, SYDVKM. This CDR3 region has 12 residues. The DNA for the CDR3 is TGTGCCAGCCAATCAGGGGCCTACGAGCAGTACTTC. This codes for CASQSGAYEQYF.

The chain has TRBV9 and TRBJ2-5, with D tentatively TRBD1 (6 bases). This CDR3 is built from 16 residues. Between the trimmed V and J ends, which lost 0 bases and 3 bases, there was a span of 15 bases. Germline-derived CDR1 and CDR2 are SGDLS and YYNGEE. The CDR3 DNA sequence: TGTGCCAGCAGCGTAGTTGGGGGCCAAGCTAAAGAGACCCAGTACTTC. Translated: CASSVVGGQAKETQYF.

This rearrangement joins TRBV7-2 to TRBJ1-4; D unclear. V was pared by 5 bases and J by 6 bases, with 16 bases between. The germline V gene encodes CDR1 SGHTA and CDR2 FQGNSA. The length of the CDR3 is 15 residues. The CDR3 coding sequence is TGTGCCAGCAGCCTCAACGAGGGCAGCTATGAAAAACTGTTTTTT. The encoded protein is CASSLNEGSYEKLFF.

The chain has TRBV7-3 and TRBJ1-1, with D uncertain. Trimming removed 3 bases from V and 1 base from J, with 6 bases in between. From germline, CDR1 is SGHTA and CDR2 FQGTGA. CDR3 size: 13 residues. The CDR3 region has the DNA TGTGCCAGCAGCTTTGGGCCGAACACTGAAGCTTTCTTT. It codes for CASSFGPNTEAFF.

Comments on this clone: Relative to the germline gene, one junction end is altered; a read error may explain this. The V gene is TRBV7-7, the J gene TRBJ2-2; 9 nucleotides line up with TRBD2. This CDR3 has 16 residues. Germline CDR1 and CDR2: SSHAT and FNYEAQ (reference sequence). CDR3 residues: CASSAGGGANTGELFF. In nucleotides, the CDR3 is TGTGCTAGCAGCGCGGGGGGGGGCGCGAACACCGGGGAGCTGTTTTTT. The full variable domain, completed using reference TRBV7-7 and TRBJ2-2, is GAGVSQSPRYKVTKRGQDVTLRCDPISSHATLYWYQQALGQGPEFLTYFNYEAQPDKSGLPSDRFSAERPEGSISTLTIQRTEQRDSAMYRCASSAGGGANTGELFFGEGSRLTVL.

The J gene is TRBJ2-1, the V gene TRBV6-5; 7 bases fit TRBD2. The germline V gene has CDR1 MNHEY and CDR2 SVGAGI. The CDR3 covers 14 residues. Germline trimming cut 2 bases from V and 9 bases from J; bases unmatched to any gene: 7. The CDR3 reads CASSYNGEGSEQFF. The CDR3 DNA reads as TGTGCCAGCAGTTACAATGGGGAGGGCAGTGAGCAGTTCTTC.

A few counts support this clone. This rearrangement joins TRBV18 to TRBJ1-5; D uncertain. The germline CDR1 and CDR2 sequences are KGHSH and LQKENI. Trimming pared 2 bases from V and 2 bases from J, leaving 4 bases between. This CDR3 has 13 amino acids. CDR3 coding DNA: TGTGCCAGCTCACCATCAGGCAATCAGCCCCAGCATTTT. Its protein is CASSPSGNQPQHF.

The chain is built from TRBV29-1 and TRBJ2-5, with D perhaps TRBD2 (7 bases). The length of the CDR3 is 13 residues. CDR1 SQVTM and CDR2 ANQGSEA come from the germline V gene. V was pared by 1 base and J by 5 bases, with 11 bases between. CDR3 sequence: CSVEGRGGETQYF. CDR3 in DNA: TGCAGCGTTGAAGGCAGGGGAGGGGAGACCCAGTACTTC. Full variable domain (outside the CDR3, taken from reference TRBV29-1 and TRBJ2-5): SAVISQKPSRDICQRGTSLTIQCQVDSQVTMMFWYRQQPGQSLTLIATANQGSEATYESGFVIDKFPISRPNLTFSTLTVSNMSPEDSSIYLCSVEGRGGETQYFGPGTRLLVL.

On this clone itself: A junction boundary mismatches the germline segment, possibly from a read error. J is TRBJ1-1 and V is TRBV5-1; maybe TRBD1 (5 bases). This CDR3 comprises 13 residues. Germline V gives CDR1 SGHRS, CDR2 YFSETQ. The CDR3 DNA reads as TGCACCAGCAGCTTGTCAGGGTCCACTGAAGCTTTCTTT. This sequence encodes CTSSLSGSTEAFF.

This clone was found once. This rearrangement joins TRBV7-2 to TRBJ1-5; D is unresolved. Trimming cost V 1 base and J 4 bases, with 11 bases left between them. Germline V gene data show CDR1 as SGHTA and CDR2 as FQGNSA. This CDR3 is 15 amino acids long. The CDR3 loop reads CASSLGSYWNQPQHF. As DNA, the CDR3 is TGTGCCAGCAGCTTAGGGTCCTATTGGAATCAGCCCCAGCATTTT.

This rearrangement joins TRBV9 to TRBJ2-2; TRBD2 matches at 14 bases. CDR1 and CDR2 (germline): SGDLS, YYNGEE. V shed 5 bases and J 4 bases; nucleotides not matched to a gene: 10. The CDR3 is made up of 18 amino acids. CDR3 coding DNA: TGTGCCAGCAGTGGGACTAGCGGGAGTATCCGGGTCACCGGGGAGCTGTTTTTT. This codes for CASSGTSGSIRVTGELFF.